This T cell receptor beta chain was sequenced during a study of cytomegalovirus exposure and HLA in healthy donors. Regarding the study as a whole: Cytomegalovirus-associated status was assigned to some 180 TCR beta chains. Reported findings show TCR beta sequences accurately forecast HLA-A and HLA-B alleles in most subjects. Segments of the TCR beta V type were, in most cases, productive about 87% or about 30% of the time in an earlier analysis.

Trimming removed 2 bases at V and 4 bases at J, with 5 bases between. CDR1 and CDR2 (germline): SGHAT, FQNNGV. The CDR3 covers 12 residues. The primer mix had 60 Vbeta and 13 Jbeta primers. The method was immunoSEQ multiplex PCR; TCRdb's version includes in-frame clones alone and lacks a portion of them. The data show 160,000 or so clones, around 84% seen once. Only one count was recorded for this clone. Its antigen is not identified. The sequencing sample was made of PBMCs. This TCR was recovered from a woman between 40 and 50 years old in good health and CMV-seronegative. The chain employs TRBV11-2 and TRBJ1-2; D is unclear. The DNA of the CDR3 is TGTGCCAGCAGCTTATCGGGCTATGGCTACACCTTC. Its translation: CASSLSGYGYTF.